The T cell receptor (beta chain) under discussion was sequenced for a study of blood T cell repertoires in COVID-19. Here immunoSEQ multiplex PCR was the method, and the copy in TCRdb shows in-frame clones only, minus some. Seen here are under 500,000 clones, 87% observed once, and the top ten hold under 2.5%. In assigning cohorts, the study relied on participant-reported clinical history. The V gene end was trimmed by 8 bases and the J gene end by 1 base; junction bases not matched to a gene: 8. Germline V gene sequence: CDR1 LNHDA, CDR2 SQIVND (reference sequence). The CDR3 sequence is 14 residues long.

Sequences were obtained from PBMCs or T cells enriched from blood (not recorded which). The clonotype comes from a woman aged 18-35 years with acute COVID-19. V and J are TRBV19 and TRBJ2-7; 7 bases align to TRBD2. CDR3: CASGTTAGSYEQYF. For the CDR3, the DNA is TGTGCCAGTGGGACGACAGCGGGGTCCTACGAGCAGTACTTC.